This T cell receptor (beta chain) was profiled in a study of blood T cell repertoires in COVID-19. Across the study: The United States, Italy and Spain supplied acute and convalescent COVID-19 samples.

Sequencing used immunoSEQ multiplex PCR; TCRdb keeps in-frame clones, though not all of them. Of approximately 230,000 clones listed, about 90% were seen once; the top ten hold 3%. Trimming removed 5 bases from V and 3 bases from J, with 20 bases in between. This CDR3 has 16 residues. Germline CDR1 reads MNHEY; CDR2 reads SMNVEV (reference sequence). Sample: peripheral blood. The receptor was isolated from a man between 18 and 35 years old with active or convalescent COVID-19. This chain uses TRBV27 with TRBJ2-7; possible D gene TRBD1, 6 bases. The CDR3 DNA is TGTGCCAGCAGTCTAACAGCCCGGACAGAGATCTACGAGCAGTACTTC. It specifies CASSLTARTEIYEQYF.